The 20 T cell receptor beta chains in this list originate from one sample, sequenced in a study of Graves' ophthalmopathy and Graves' hyperthyroidism. CDR3 regions of TCR beta were amplified from RNA transcripts. First-round RT-PCR with HTBI primers preceded a second-round multiplex PCR. MiXCR, applied by TCRdb to the multiplex PCR reads, yields one record per CDR3 protein. This table holds about 380,000 distinct CDR3 sequences, 15% found once. Sequenced sample: peripheral blood. All receptors come from a woman under 30 with stable Graves' hyperthyroidism.

This clonotype occurred many times. V is TRBV12-3 or TRBV12-4 and J is TRBJ1-1, with 7 bases aligning to TRBD1. This CDR3 is 14 amino acids long. V was clipped by 3 bases and J by 4 bases; unmatched bases: 5. The CDR3 protein is CASSLGAGGTEAFF. In DNA, the CDR3 is TGTGCCAGCAGTTTGGGGGCAGGGGGCACTGAAGCTTTCTTT.

The genes are TRBV7-9 and TRBJ1-2, with 9 bases that match TRBD1. The CDR3 is made up of 15 amino acids. CDR1 is SEHNR and CDR2 is FQNEAQ in the germline V gene (reference sequence). Trimming took 5 bases from V and 4 from J; bases not matched to a gene: 8. The CDR3 DNA is TGTGCCAGCAGCCCAACAGGGGGCGCTTTCTATGGCTACACCTTC. Protein product: CASSPTGGAFYGYTF. The variable domain in full, with the rest retrieved from reference TRBV7-9 and TRBJ1-2, is DTGVSQNPRHKITKRGQNVTFRCDPISEHNRLYWYRQTLGQGPEFLTYFQNEAQLEKSRLLSDRFSAERPKGSFSTLEIQRTEQGDSAMYLCASSPTGGAFYGYTFGSGTRLTVV.

This clonotype occurred many times. The rearrangement joins TRBV5-1 to TRBJ2-7, with D perhaps TRBD1 (5 bases). V lost 0 bases and J 3 bases, leaving 10 bases between the germline ends. Germline assignment: CDR1 SGHRS and CDR2 YFSETQ. This CDR3 comprises 14 residues. CDR3 region: CASSLGGPVYEQYF. CDR3 coding DNA: TGCGCCAGCAGCTTGGGGGGCCCAGTCTACGAGCAGTACTTC.

This clonotype was counted at least ten times. The chain carries TRBV12-3 or TRBV12-4 and TRBJ2-5; 8 positions agree with TRBD2. The V and J ends lost 1 base and 4 bases, in that order; junction bases with no gene match: 11. There are 17 residues in the CDR3. The CDR3 DNA reads TGTGCCAGCAGTTTAGTACGTAAAGCGGGGGCCCTAGAGACCCAGTACTTC. Its translation: CASSLVRKAGALETQYF.

The V gene is TRBV6-1, the J gene TRBJ2-7; D gene ambiguous. Trimming left V 6 bases short and J 5 bases short, with 17 bases between. There are 14 residues in the CDR3. Germline V gives CDR1 MNHNS, CDR2 SASEGT. The CDR3 nucleotides are TGTGCCAGCAGCTCAGAAAGGGATATCGACGAGCAGTACTTC. Encoded protein: CASSSERDIDEQYF.

This clonotype was detected ten times or more. The chain employs TRBV6-1 and TRBJ1-2; perhaps TRBD1 as D (6 bases). The germline V gene has CDR1 MNHNS and CDR2 SASEGT. The V gene lost 8 bases and the J gene lost 5 bases, with 12 bases spanning the gap. The CDR3 is made up of 12 amino acids. The CDR3 DNA reads as TGTGCCAGCTACAGGGAGGGTTATGGCTACACCTTC. This sequence encodes CASYREGYGYTF.

This clonotype was detected a few times. The V call is TRBV7-3, the J call TRBJ2-2; 7 bases agree with TRBD1. The length of the CDR3 is 17 residues. Germline V gives CDR1 SGHTA, CDR2 FQGTGA. V lost 3 bases and J lost 7; bases outside the gene matches: 14. The CDR3 loop reads CASSFRPRLTGHGELFF. CDR3 nucleotides: TGTGCCAGCAGCTTCCGCCCCCGCTTGACAGGGCACGGGGAGCTGTTTTTT.

The rearrangement uses TRBV12-3 or TRBV12-4 and TRBJ1-5; D remains ambiguous. The V end was cut by 0 bases, the J end by 3 bases, with 6 bases between. The CDR3 has 14 amino acids. Written as DNA, the CDR3 is TGTGCCAGCAGTTTAGCACTCATCAATCAGCCCCAGCATTTT. Its translation is CASSLALINQPQHF.

This clonotype was detected ten times or more. This rearrangement joins TRBV11-3 to TRBJ1-2; 7 bases fit TRBD1. Per the germline V gene, CDR1 is SGHNT and CDR2 is YENEEA. V gave up 1 base and J gave up 7 bases; unmatched junction bases: 6. The CDR3 runs to 14 residues. The CDR3 is CASSLVGQQIGYTF. The CDR3 region has the DNA TGTGCCAGCAGCTTAGTGGGACAGCAAATTGGCTACACCTTC.

This clonotype has a handful of counts. V is TRBV15 and J is TRBJ1-1; weak D call: TRBD1 (6 bases). From germline, CDR1 is LNHNV and CDR2 YYDKDF (reference sequence). V was cut by 5 bases and J by 6 bases, with 13 bases left in between. CDR3 length: 13 amino acids. CDR3: CATSLGGGSEAFF. CDR3 in DNA: TGTGCCACCAGCCTAGGGGGGGGCTCTGAAGCTTTCTTT.

This clonotype appeared many times. The chain has TRBV11-2 and TRBJ2-7; 12 bases fit TRBD2. Germline-derived CDR1 and CDR2 are SGHAT and FQNNGV. V lost 5 bases and J lost 4; bases outside the gene matches: 9. This CDR3 contains 16 residues. The CDR3 DNA is TGTGCCAGCAGCCCAAGACTAGCGGGGGCAAGGTACGAGCAGTACTTC. Translating gives CASSPRLAGARYEQYF.

This clonotype came up many times. This chain links TRBV24-1 with TRBJ2-7; D perhaps matches TRBD1 (5 bases). V shed 2 bases and J shed 2 bases, with 9 bases lying between them. The CDR3 consists of 14 residues. Germline V gene sequence: CDR1 KGHDR, CDR2 SFDVKD. CDR3 region: CATSDSDRPYEQYF. In DNA form, the CDR3 reads TGTGCCACCAGTGATTCCGACAGACCCTACGAGCAGTACTTC.

This rearrangement joins TRBV6-1 to TRBJ2-2, with D possibly TRBD1 on 5 matching bases. The CDR3 runs 15 residues. CDR1 is MNHNS and CDR2 is SASEGT in the germline V gene. V lost 2 bases and J 4 bases, leaving 11 bases between the germline ends. CDR3 protein: CASSEMFGATGELFF. CDR3 sequence (DNA): TGTGCCAGCAGTGAAATGTTTGGGGCCACCGGGGAGCTGTTTTTT.

This clonotype occurred many times. The genes are TRBV5-5 and TRBJ2-5; a possible D gene is TRBD1 (5 bases). CDR3 length: 15 residues. V shed 0 bases and J shed 1 base, with 10 bases lying between them. Germline V gene data show CDR1 as SGHKS and CDR2 as YYEKEE (reference sequence). The CDR3 protein is CASSLGGSLQETQYF. CDR3 sequence (DNA): TGTGCCAGCAGCTTGGGGGGCAGCCTCCAAGAGACCCAGTACTTC.

This clonotype was counted between two and nine times. The V and J genes are TRBV10-3 and TRBJ1-1; 7 bases line up with TRBD1. Germline V gene data show CDR1 as ENHRY and CDR2 as SYGVKD. The CDR3 loop spans 15 amino acids. V trimming: 10 bases; J trimming: 3 bases; junction bases outside the gene matches: 14. The CDR3 DNA reads as TGTGCCACCTGGGCGACAGGGAGAGGGTACACTGAAGCTTTCTTT. It is translated as CATWATGRGYTEAFF.

This chain joins TRBV24-1 and TRBJ1-5, with D uncertain. The CDR3 loop spans 9 amino acids. The V gene lost 9 bases and the J gene lost 11 bases, with 7 bases spanning the gap. From germline, CDR1 is KGHDR and CDR2 SFDVKD. CDR3 in DNA: TGTGCCACCGGGATGACCCAGCATTTT. Translating gives CATGMTQHF.

The chain recombines TRBV5-4 with TRBJ1-1; D not resolved. CDR1 is SGHNT, CDR2 YYREEE, per germline (reference sequence). The CDR3 spans 12 residues. V lost 2 bases and J 9 bases, leaving 11 bases between the germline ends. The CDR3 sequence is CASSLLGNKAFF. In nucleotides, the CDR3 is TGTGCCAGCAGCTTATTGGGAAATAAAGCTTTCTTT.

The chain is built from TRBV27 and TRBJ1-6; no reliable D call. The CDR3 loop spans 15 amino acids. CDR1 and CDR2 (germline): MNHEY, SMNVEV (reference sequence). V gave up 7 bases and J gave up 9 bases, with 19 bases separating them. The CDR3 loop reads CASKALPLKGSPLHF. CDR3 coding DNA: TGTGCCAGCAAGGCCCTACCTTTAAAGGGTTCACCCCTCCACTTT.

This rearrangement joins TRBV11-1 to TRBJ1-2; possible D gene TRBD1, 6 bases. Germline V gene lookup returns CDR1 SGHAT and CDR2 FQDESV (reference sequence). Trimming took off 4 bases at V and 6 bases at J, with 21 bases between the two ends. The CDR3 spans 16 residues. The CDR3 is CASSSSVGTLRHGYTF. The CDR3 DNA is TGTGCCAGCAGCTCTTCGGTGGGGACACTAAGGCATGGCTACACCTTC.

The chain is built from TRBV4-1 and TRBJ2-7, with D unclear. CDR3 length: 16 amino acids. Germline CDR1 and CDR2: MGHRA and YSYEKL. V gave up 4 bases and J gave up 6 bases, with 22 bases separating them. The CDR3 is CASSRFPRVPHPEQYF. The CDR3 DNA is TGCGCCAGCAGCCGATTCCCTCGGGTCCCGCACCCCGAGCAGTACTTC.